The 4 T cell receptor beta chains given below trace back to one sample, sequenced in a study of Graves' ophthalmopathy and Graves' hyperthyroidism. From RNA, the CDR3 regions of TCR beta chains were amplified and sequenced. HTBI-primed RT-PCR formed the first round, and a multiplex PCR formed the second. TCRdb fed the multiplex PCR reads into MiXCR, producing one record per CDR3 protein. The data show over a million distinct CDR3 sequences, with less than 45% seen just once and around 10% held by the top ten. Sequenced: peripheral blood or thyroid tissue (not recorded which). Source of these receptors: an adult man with Graves' hyperthyroidism.

This clonotype was recorded many times. This chain uses TRBV6-5 with TRBJ1-6; 9 bases are a match to TRBD1. The CDR3 is 14 residues long. V lost 6 bases, J lost 7 bases, and 4 bases stayed unmatched. CDR1 MNHEY and CDR2 SVGAGI come from the germline V gene. CDR3 coding DNA: TGTGCCAGCAGGTCGACAGGGGGAAATTCACCCCTCCACTTT. This translates into CASRSTGGNSPLHF.

This clonotype appeared a few times. The chain carries TRBV30 and TRBJ1-2, with no clear D. The CDR3 has 13 amino acids. V gave up 1 base and J gave up 4 bases, with 10 bases separating them. Germline assignment: CDR1 GTSNPN and CDR2 SVGIG (reference sequence). The CDR3 DNA sequence: TGTGCCTGGAGTGAAGGGATTGTCTATGGCTACACCTTC. It yields the protein CAWSEGIVYGYTF.

V gene TRBV20-1 combines with J gene TRBJ2-7; 9 positions agree with TRBD2. Germline CDR1 and CDR2: DFQATT and SNEGSKA (reference sequence). V shed 1 base, J shed 0 bases, and the junction held 13 bases outside the gene matches. The CDR3 length is 18 residues. CDR3 protein: CSARAARASGISSYEQYF. CDR3 DNA: TGCAGTGCTAGAGCTGCCAGGGCTAGCGGGATCAGCTCCTACGAGCAGTACTTC.

J is TRBJ2-7 and V is TRBV6-2 or TRBV6-3; a possible D gene is TRBD2 (6 bases). Trimming pared 7 bases from V and 5 bases from J, leaving 21 bases between. From germline, CDR1 is MNHEY and CDR2 SVGEGT. This CDR3 has 15 residues. CDR3 residues: CASNRGAVRLDEQYF. The CDR3 DNA reads TGTGCCAGCAACCGCGGGGCGGTTCGACTCGACGAGCAGTACTTC.